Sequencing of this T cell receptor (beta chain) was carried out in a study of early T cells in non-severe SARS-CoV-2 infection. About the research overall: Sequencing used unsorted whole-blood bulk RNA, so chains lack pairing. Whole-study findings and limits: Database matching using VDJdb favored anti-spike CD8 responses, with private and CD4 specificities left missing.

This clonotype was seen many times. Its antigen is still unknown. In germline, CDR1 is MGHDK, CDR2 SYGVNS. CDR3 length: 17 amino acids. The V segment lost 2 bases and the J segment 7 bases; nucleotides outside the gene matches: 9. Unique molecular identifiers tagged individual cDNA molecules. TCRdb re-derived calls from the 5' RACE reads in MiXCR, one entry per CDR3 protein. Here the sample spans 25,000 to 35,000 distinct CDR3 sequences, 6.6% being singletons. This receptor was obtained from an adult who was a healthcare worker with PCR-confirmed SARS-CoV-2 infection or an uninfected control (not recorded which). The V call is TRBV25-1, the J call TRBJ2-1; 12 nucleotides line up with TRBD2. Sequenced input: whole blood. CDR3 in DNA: TGTGCCAGCAGTGAACTAGCGGGAGGGTCTCGGGTTAATGAGCAGTTCTTC. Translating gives CASSELAGGSRVNEQFF.